Each of the 3 T cell receptor beta chains below was sequenced from the same sample in a study of blood T cell repertoires in COVID-19. Method: immunoSEQ multiplex PCR; TCRdb's copy keeps in-frame clones and lacks some. The profile shows roughly 240,000 clones, approximately 82% of them singletons. The sample was peripheral blood. These receptor sequences come from a man aged 40-49 years who had recovered from COVID-19.

The chain recombines TRBV6-1 with TRBJ1-6; D is uncertain. The CDR3 has 15 residues. V was trimmed by 10 bases and J by 7 bases, leaving 20 bases between them. CDR1 MNHNS and CDR2 SASEGT come from the germline V gene. The CDR3 reads CATSPGPPGNSPLHF. The CDR3 nucleotides read TGTGCCACAAGCCCCGGGCCCCCGGGGAATTCACCCCTCCACTTT.

Only one count was recorded for this clone. This rearrangement joins TRBV9 to TRBJ2-5, with 7 bases fitting TRBD2. Germline V gives CDR1 SGDLS, CDR2 YYNGEE. Losses at the gene ends were 3 bases for V and 5 bases for J; bases not matched to a gene: 13. This CDR3 is 16 amino acids long. The CDR3 DNA reads as TGTGCCAGCAGCGGACTAGCTAGCGGAGGTAGGGAGACCCAGTACTTC. Amino acids: CASSGLASGGRETQYF.

The V call is TRBV3-1 (or the pseudogene TRBV3-2), the J call TRBJ2-1; 8 bases are a match to TRBD2. V lost 4 bases and J lost 9; bases outside the gene matches: 8. Germline V lookup: CDR1 LGHDT, CDR2 YNNKEL (reference sequence). The CDR3 runs 14 residues. The CDR3 loop reads CASSPPGLVGEQFF. The CDR3 DNA is TGTGCCAGCAGCCCACCGGGACTAGTAGGTGAGCAGTTCTTC.